Described below is a single T cell receptor beta chain sequence and its context. What it recognizes is unknown. These data come from a study of CXCR3-negative and CXCR3-positive naive CD8 T cells. Looking at the study overall: Every library held about 1.5 +/- 0.3 million TRB reads, and the total came to around 150 million.

In preparing the TRB cDNA libraries, 5' RACE with UMI labels was used. No DNA is given; TCRdb re-called the 5' RACE reads and lists each CDR3 protein once. This sample's clone table lists around 7,000 distinct CDR3 sequences. Study outcomes and limitations: With surface CD5 comparable between naive subsets, TCR strength was estimated using properties derived from the TRB CDR3. More hydrophobic TRB CDR3s occurred in CXCR3-positive than in CXCR3-negative naive cells. Memory, not naive, CXCR3-negative and CXCR3-positive cells differed in TRBV-TRBJ usage.

The CDR3 extends over 12 amino acids. The V gene's germline CDR1 is PRHDT and CDR2 FYEKMQ (reference sequence). Specimen: naive CXCR3+ CD8+ T cells from blood. Indicated subset: CD45RO-CCR7+CD27+CD95- naive CD8+ T cells expressing CXCR3 (TNR3+). This sequence originates from a human donor in good health. Some clones in this sample may be carry-over from other donors' samples. The chain couples TRBV13 to TRBJ2-6. CDR3 amino acids: CASNSGAHVLTF.